These 26 T cell receptor beta chains came from one sample sequenced in a study of response to subunit inactivated influenza vaccine. In TCRdb, the RT-PCR reads were re-called with MiXCR into one record per CDR3 protein. Among around 790,000 distinct CDR3 sequences listed, over 20% were seen once. This specimen was PBMCs from blood, taken 4 to 6 days after vaccination. Receptor source: a man in his fifties or sixties who received an inactivated influenza vaccine.

The rearrangement uses TRBV5-1 and TRBJ1-2; D gene uncertain. Deletions cut 0 bases from V and 4 bases from J, with 13 bases between. The CDR3 loop spans 15 amino acids. Germline assignment: CDR1 SGHRS and CDR2 YFSETQ. The CDR3 sequence: CASSLGQQSAYGYTF. The DNA for the CDR3 is TGCGCCAGCAGCTTGGGCCAGCAAAGTGCCTATGGCTACACCTTC.

The chain has TRBV27 and TRBJ2-7; the match to TRBD1 covers 8 bases. The CDR3 totals 13 residues. After removal of 5 bases from V and 6 bases from J, the junction contained 6 bases not matched to a gene. Germline loops: CDR1 MNHEY, CDR2 SMNVEV (reference sequence). The CDR3 loop reads CASSPDRGVEQYF. The CDR3 nucleotides are TGTGCCAGCAGTCCCGACAGGGGAGTCGAGCAGTACTTC.

The CDR3 sequence is CASSYFGTYEQYF. Written as DNA, the CDR3 is TGTGCCAGCAGTTACTTCGGGACCTACGAGCAGTACTTC. V gene TRBV6-2 or TRBV6-3 combines with J gene TRBJ2-7; D might be TRBD2 (5 bases). V dropped 1 base and J dropped 2 bases, with 6 bases sitting between them. Germline CDR1 MNHEY, CDR2 SVGEGT. This CDR3 is 13 amino acids long.

This clonotype was observed a few times. The J gene is TRBJ2-7, the V gene TRBV20-1; 9 nucleotides agree with TRBD2. CDR3 size: 15 residues. J lost 5 bases, V lost 0 bases, and 8 bases had no gene match. Per the germline V gene, CDR1 is DFQATT and CDR2 is SNEGSKA (reference sequence). The CDR3 protein is CSARDVSGGAHEQYF. For the CDR3, the DNA is TGCAGTGCTAGAGATGTTAGCGGGGGAGCCCACGAGCAGTACTTC.

This clonotype has a handful of counts. The DNA of the CDR3 is TGTGCCAGCAGTTACCATAGGGGAGGTGAGACCCAGTACTTC. The encoded protein is CASSYHRGGETQYF. The chain joins TRBV6-2 or TRBV6-3 to TRBJ2-5, with a tentative D call TRBD2 (6 bases). The CDR3 totals 14 residues. Germline V gene lookup returns CDR1 MNHEY and CDR2 SVGEGT. V gave up 2 bases and J gave up 5 bases, with 12 bases separating them.

The chain has TRBV7-2 and TRBJ2-7; tentatively, D is TRBD1 (6 bases). Germline values: CDR1 SGHTA, CDR2 FQGNSA. V dropped 5 bases and J dropped 3 bases, with 14 bases sitting between them. This CDR3 is 14 amino acids long. The CDR3 region has the DNA TGTGCCAGCAGCAAAAGGGGGTCCTACTACGAGCAGTACTTC. Its translation is CASSKRGSYYEQYF.

This clonotype turned up a few times. The chain joins TRBV7-2 to TRBJ2-5; possible D gene TRBD2, 6 bases. Germline loops: CDR1 SGHTA, CDR2 FQGNSA. The CDR3 covers 13 residues. Trimming shortened V by 1 base and J by 8 bases, and 11 bases separated the two germline ends. CDR3 in DNA: TGTGCCAGCAGCTTAGGGAGACTAGAAACCCAGTACTTC. Amino acids: CASSLGRLETQYF.

The chain uses TRBV4-1 and TRBJ1-5; tentative D call: TRBD1 (5 bases). The CDR3 covers 14 residues. CDR1 and CDR2 (germline): MGHRA, YSYEKL. V lost 3 bases and J 4 bases, leaving 10 bases between the germline ends. For the CDR3, the DNA is TGCGCCAGCAGCCAGGTAGGGACTAATCAGCCCCAGCATTTT. Translation: CASSQVGTNQPQHF.

This clonotype was counted a few times. The chain couples TRBV20-1 to TRBJ1-2; TRBD1 matches at 7 bases. Germline V gene data show CDR1 as DFQATT and CDR2 as SNEGSKA (reference sequence). V lost 6 bases to trimming and J lost 2 bases; unmatched junction nucleotides: 12. There are 15 residues in the CDR3. CDR3 sequence (DNA): TGCAGTGCCGACGAGGGACAGCCGAGGAACTATGGCTACACCTTC. Translated, it gives CSADEGQPRNYGYTF.

The V and J genes are TRBV10-3 and TRBJ1-6; D possibly corresponds to TRBD1 (6 bases). This CDR3 spans 16 amino acids. The germline V and J ends were trimmed by 10 bases and 3 bases, with 19 bases remaining between them. Germline loops: CDR1 ENHRY, CDR2 SYGVKD. This CDR3 is CATNIDGGNYNSPLHF. CDR3 nucleotide sequence: TGTGCCACCAACATCGACGGGGGCAACTATAATTCACCCCTCCACTTT.

A few counts support this clonotype. This chain uses TRBV28 with TRBJ2-1; D possibly matches TRBD1 or TRBD2 (9 bases each). Trimming removed 3 bases from V and 9 bases from J, with 21 bases in between. Germline V gene data show CDR1 as MDHEN and CDR2 as SYDVKM. The CDR3 is 16 residues long. The CDR3 nucleotides read TGTGCCAGCAGTTTTCTGGGACAGGGACTAGCCAGTGAGCAGTTCTTC. This translates into CASSFLGQGLASEQFF.

The rearrangement links TRBV4-2 to TRBJ2-7, with D maybe TRBD2 (5 bases). This CDR3 region has 13 residues. Germline loops: CDR1 LGHNA, CDR2 YNFKEQ. Trimming left V 0 bases short and J 5 bases short, with 8 bases between. The CDR3: CASSQEGVHEQYF. The DNA of the CDR3 is TGTGCCAGCAGCCAAGAGGGAGTACACGAGCAGTACTTC.

This clonotype came up a few times. The chain joins TRBV2 to TRBJ1-4, with a possible D match to TRBD1 (5 bases). CDR1 and CDR2 (germline): SNHLY, FYNNEI. V shed 0 bases and J shed 10 bases, with 6 bases lying between them. CDR3 length: 12 residues. CDR3 DNA sequence: TGTGCCAGCAGTGAAGCGGGACGAAAACTGTTTTTT. It codes for CASSEAGRKLFF. Full variable domain (rest looked up from reference TRBV2 and TRBJ1-4): EPEVTQTPSHQVTQMGQEVILRCVPISNHLYFYWYRQILGQKVEFLVSFYNNEISEKSEIFDDQFSVERPDGSNFTLKIRSTKLEDSAMYFCASSEAGRKLFFGSGTQLSVL.

This clonotype was observed a few times. The gene calls are TRBV27 and TRBJ2-7; TRBD1 matches at 7 bases. This CDR3 has 14 residues. Germline V gives CDR1 MNHEY, CDR2 SMNVEV (reference sequence). V lost 6 bases to trimming and J lost 3 bases; unmatched junction nucleotides: 8. CDR3 residues: CASRIDRVHYEQYF. CDR3 DNA: TGTGCCAGCAGAATAGACAGGGTCCACTACGAGCAGTACTTC.

Here the CDR3 DNA reads TGTGCCAGCAGTTTAGGACAGCCCAGGGAGCAGTACTTC. Its translation: CASSLGQPREQYF. The rearrangement links TRBV12-3 or TRBV12-4 to TRBJ2-7; D perhaps matches TRBD1 (5 bases). This CDR3 region has 13 residues. Deletions cut 1 base from V and 7 bases from J, with 11 bases between.

This clonotype has at least ten counts. The rearrangement uses TRBV29-1 and TRBJ2-1; 8 bases agree with TRBD2. Unmatched junction bases numbered 12, after V lost 4 bases and J lost 4 bases. The CDR3 sequence is 16 residues long. Germline CDR1 and CDR2: SQVTM and ANQGSEA. The CDR3 loop is CSVARFAGGWYNEQFF. DNA of the CDR3: TGCAGCGTTGCTCGATTTGCGGGAGGATGGTACAATGAGCAGTTCTTC.

The chain links TRBV20-1 to TRBJ2-6; 7 bases align to TRBD2. Germline assignment: CDR1 DFQATT and CDR2 SNEGSKA (reference sequence). This CDR3 comprises 16 residues. V was clipped by 1 base and J by 0 bases; unmatched bases: 3. The CDR3: CSARGGGSSGANVLTF. The DNA for the CDR3 is TGCAGTGCTAGAGGGGGGGGGAGCTCTGGGGCCAACGTCCTGACTTTC.

This clonotype has only a few counts. This chain connects TRBV20-1 to TRBJ2-5; 7 positions agree with TRBD1. V lost 8 bases to trimming and J lost 4 bases; unmatched junction nucleotides: 4. CDR3 length equals 11 residues. Per germline, CDR1 DFQATT and CDR2 SNEGSKA (reference sequence). The DNA for the CDR3 is TGCAGTTTACAGGGGATAGAGACCCAGTACTTC. Its protein product is CSLQGIETQYF.

The DNA for the CDR3 is TGTGCCAGCACGGACAGCCTCTCCTACAATGAGCAGTTCTTC. Encoded protein: CASTDSLSYNEQFF. The chain couples TRBV12-3 or TRBV12-4 to TRBJ2-1; the D gene is possibly TRBD1 (6 bases). The CDR3 is 14 amino acids. V was shortened by 7 bases and J by 0 bases, with 10 bases between the two germline ends.

The rearrangement uses TRBV12-3 or TRBV12-4 and TRBJ2-1; 11 nucleotides line up with TRBD2. The CDR3 loop spans 17 amino acids. V was pared by 1 base and J by 7 bases, with 9 bases of the junction left unmatched. CDR3 loop: CASSLETLAGGGNEQFF. Written as DNA, the CDR3 is TGTGCCAGCAGTTTAGAGACCCTAGCGGGGGGAGGGAATGAGCAGTTCTTC.

This clonotype was found many times. The V and J genes are TRBV15 and TRBJ2-1; TRBD1 matches 7 bases. The CDR3 loop spans 17 amino acids. J lost 8 bases, V lost 0 bases, and 13 bases had no gene match. Germline V gives CDR1 LNHNV, CDR2 YYDKDF (reference sequence). The chain's CDR3 is CATSRDKETGNFDEQFF. The CDR3 nucleotides read TGTGCCACCAGCAGAGACAAGGAGACAGGGAATTTTGATGAGCAGTTCTTC.

This clonotype was observed at least ten times. The genes are TRBV4-1 and TRBJ2-3; unclear D gene. Trimming pared 0 bases from V and 2 bases from J, leaving 9 bases between. There are 15 residues in the CDR3. The germline V gene has CDR1 MGHRA and CDR2 YSYEKL. CDR3 sequence: CASSQDLGPTDTQYF. The CDR3 nucleotides read TGCGCCAGCAGCCAAGATTTAGGGCCCACAGATACGCAGTATTTT.

The V call is TRBV4-3, the J call TRBJ2-2; TRBD2 is a possible D gene (6 bases). V shed 3 bases and J shed 6 bases, with 17 bases lying between them. Germline CDR1 LGHNA, CDR2 YSLEER. This CDR3 is built from 16 residues. The CDR3 protein is CASSQEVLALPGELFF. CDR3 nucleotide sequence: TGCGCCAGCAGCCAGGAAGTACTAGCTCTACCCGGGGAGCTGTTTTTT.

V is TRBV20-1 and J is TRBJ2-1; D remains unclear. This CDR3 region has 10 residues. V lost 5 bases to trimming and J lost 8 bases, with 7 bases between them. Germline values: CDR1 DFQATT, CDR2 SNEGSKA (reference sequence). The CDR3 DNA is TGCAGTGCTCAGAAGGATGAGCAGTTCTTC. Protein sequence: CSAQKDEQFF.

V usage is TRBV29-1 and J usage is TRBJ2-7; D is unresolved. The CDR3 consists of 12 residues. Germline loops: CDR1 SQVTM, CDR2 ANQGSEA. The V end lost 4 bases, the J end lost 5 bases, and 12 bases lay between the germline ends. The CDR3 protein is CSVADPPDEQYF. CDR3 nucleotide sequence: TGCAGCGTTGCTGACCCTCCGGACGAGCAGTACTTC.

CDR3 in amino acids: CASSLEGLVGETQYF. DNA of the CDR3: TGTGCCAGCAGCTTGGAGGGACTAGTAGGAGAGACCCAGTACTTC. The chain combines TRBV7-9 with TRBJ2-5, with 8 bases fitting TRBD2. This CDR3 region has 15 residues. CDR1 and CDR2 (germline): SEHNR, FQNEAQ (reference sequence). V lost 3 bases and J lost 4; bases outside the gene matches: 7.